The source of this T cell receptor beta chain is a study of CD8+ T cells in alopecia areata (dated by TCRdb to the late 2010s). Background on the whole study: High-throughput TCRbeta sequencing was used to examine T cell clonal expansion in alopecia areata in both the C3H/HeJ mouse model and human patients. Scalp clonality was compared among normal scalp (n=4), patchy alopecia areata scalp (n=8), and alopecia totalis/universalis scalp (n=8). The RNA source kit depended on sample type: the PAXgene miRNA kit for fixed scalp, the miRNeasy kit for PBMCs, and the RNeasy kit for mouse skin. Scalp tissue and sorted CD4+ and CD8+ peripheral blood T cells from patchy and totalis/universalis alopecia areata patients and from healthy controls were covered by human TCRbeta sequencing. TCRbeta CDR3 regions were amplified by immunoSEQ multiplex PCR with 35 Vbeta forward and 13 Jbeta reverse primers. Findings and caveats that apply to the study as a whole: Compared with normal scalp, lesional scalp had higher clonality and more expanded CD8+ clones, particularly in alopecia totalis/universalis, a pattern that suggests antigenic drive. Resident alphabeta T cells in normal human skin are also sequenced, complicating scalp TCR repertoire analysis, unlike mouse skin dominated by gammadelta T cells. Compared with mice, TCR sequences shared between patients were less clear, possibly partly because of HLA diversity across the patient population.

Its CDR3 holds 12 amino acids, cysteine through phenylalanine. Only the CDR3 part of the read is kept: 36 bases, read in frame from the first base. V is clipped by 2 bases and J by 8 bases, and the sequence between their germline boundaries is 5 bases long. Via the germline V gene, CDR1 is SGHRS and CDR2 YFSETQ. For this clone: This clone's antigen is unknown. No base quality information exists; no much larger clone differs at one position.

PBMCs were separated by density centrifugation and stained for CD3, CD4 and CD8, after which CD4+ and CD8+ T cells were sorted on a FACSAria. Unaffected controls provided scalp biopsies and blood samples. To prepare the library, the immunoSEQ multiplex PCR assay was applied. RNA was extracted from all samples and reverse transcribed into cDNA as template for TCR sequencing. First-strand cDNA was synthesized using SuperScript III with a 2:1 mix of oligo-dT and random hexamers. A synthetic immune receptor repertoire was used to assess amplification bias, and residual bias was removed computationally. As for the original processing: Raw reads were preprocessed for error removal, and CDR3 was defined according to IMGT conventions as running from the conserved cysteine to phenylalanine. To get clonality, Shannon entropy was normalized by log2 of the number of productive unique TCRs and the result was subtracted from 1. Whether scalp clones were CD4 or CD8 was inferred by matching scalp TCRbeta sequences against CD4 and CD8 repertoires sorted from blood. Drawn from immuneACCESS, this table holds only the in-frame rearrangements with V and J called that TCRdb kept. Clones are partly lost; checked studies trace under half to an unresolved V gene and leave the rest unexplained. The V and J calls and clone size were taken over from that table, and D and trimming were inferred from the DNA. The sample table holds fewer than 150,000 clones, of which around 61% were seen once. 2.5% to 3.5% of the sample lies in the top ten.

Rearrangement joined TRBV5-1 to TRBJ1-6; confidence is insufficient to name the D gene. Sequencing was carried out using CD4+ T cells sorted from blood. The source of this sequence is a human donor in good health. The DNA is as follows: TGCGCCAGCAGCTTAGGTGATTCACCCCTCCACTTT. This codes for CASSLGDSPLHF. Outside the CDR3, residues come from the reference TRBV5-1 and TRBJ1-6 proteins, so the full variable domain is: KAGVTQTPRYLIKTRGQQVTLSCSPISGHRSVSWYQQTPGQGLQFLFEYFSETQRNKGNFPGRFSGRQFSNSRSEMNVSTLELGDSALYLCASSLGDSPLHFGNGTRLTVT.